A single sample is the source of the 8 T cell receptor beta chains below, sequenced in a study of T cell changes during pregnancy in multiple sclerosis. TCRdb keeps only in-frame clones here, not all; method: immunoSEQ multiplex PCR. The sample yields approximately 73,000 clones, roughly 92% seen once. The sequences come from CD4+ T cells from peripheral blood mononuclear cells, collected before pregnancy. The receptors were sampled from a female donor with multiple sclerosis, enrolled in a pregnancy study.

This rearrangement joins TRBV19 to TRBJ2-7; D might be TRBD1 (8 bases). CDR1 and CDR2 from the germline V gene are LNHDA and SQIVND (reference sequence). The CDR3 covers 15 residues. The V gene lost 4 bases and the J gene lost 4 bases, with 17 bases spanning the gap. For the CDR3, the DNA is TGTGCCAGTAGTAGAGCGGGACAGGTATTTTACGAGCAGTACTTC. This encodes CASSRAGQVFYEQYF.

The gene calls are TRBV9 and TRBJ2-7; D gene ambiguous. Germline CDR1 SGDLS, CDR2 YYNGEE. The CDR3 runs 15 residues. V was shortened by 3 bases and J by 5 bases, with 18 bases between the two germline ends. In DNA, the CDR3 is TGTGCCAGCAGCGCCGACCCCCGGAGATGGGACGAGCAGTACTTC. This sequence encodes CASSADPRRWDEQYF.

This clone was seen only once. The chain links TRBV7-8 to TRBJ2-7, with D maybe TRBD2 (5 bases). The V gene lost 1 base and the J gene lost 0 bases, with 10 bases spanning the gap. The germline CDR1 and CDR2 sequences are SGHVS and FQNEAQ. The CDR3 consists of 15 residues. CDR3 coding DNA: TGTGCCAGCAGCTTAGATCCGGGAAGCTCCTACGAGCAGTACTTC. Its translation is CASSLDPGSSYEQYF.

This clone was detected a few times. The V gene is TRBV28, the J gene TRBJ1-5, with 7 bases lining up with TRBD1. The CDR3 spans 20 residues. Germline values: CDR1 MDHEN, CDR2 SYDVKM. Trimming took 6 bases from V and 1 from J; bases not matched to a gene: 21. Here the CDR3 DNA reads TGTGCCAGCAGGACAAAAACCGGCCCACGACAGGGAATCAGCAATCAGCCCCAGCATTTT. The encoded protein is CASRTKTGPRQGISNQPQHF.

This chain connects TRBV6-6 to TRBJ1-1; maybe TRBD1 (5 bases). The CDR3 has 14 amino acids. V lost 5 bases and J lost 2, with 12 bases in between. CDR1 and CDR2 (germline): MNHNY, SVGAGI (reference sequence). The CDR3 sequence is CASSHGTLNTEAFF. In DNA form, the CDR3 reads TGTGCCAGCAGTCACGGGACTTTAAACACTGAAGCTTTCTTT.

The CDR3 region is CASSLHLEDTQYF. The CDR3, as DNA: TGTGCCAGCAGCCTCCACTTAGAAGATACGCAGTATTTT. This chain joins TRBV11-3 and TRBJ2-3; D remains unclear. Deletions cut 5 bases from V and 5 bases from J, with 11 bases between. CDR1 is SGHNT and CDR2 is YENEEA in the germline V gene. CDR3 length: 13 amino acids.

The rearrangement uses TRBV9 and TRBJ1-6, with D maybe TRBD1 (5 bases). Looked up from germline, CDR1 is SGDLS and CDR2 is YYNGEE. V was shortened by 0 bases and J by 14 bases, with 18 bases between the two germline ends. The CDR3 length is 15 residues. The CDR3 here is CASSVEGAGLSTLHF. CDR3 nucleotides: TGTGCCAGCAGCGTAGAGGGCGCAGGGCTTTCGACCCTCCACTTT. The entire variable domain, with the rest obtained from reference TRBV9 and TRBJ1-6, is as follows: DSGVTQTPKHLITATGQRVTLRCSPRSGDLSVYWYQQSLDQGLQFLIQYYNGEERAKGNILERFSAQQFPDLHSELNLSSLELGDSALYFCASSVEGAGLSTLHFGNGTRLTVT.

This chain uses TRBV5-4 with TRBJ1-1; 9 nucleotides align to TRBD1. The V segment lost 1 base and the J segment 0 bases; nucleotides outside the gene matches: 4. The CDR3 has 16 residues. In germline, CDR1 is SGHNT, CDR2 YYREEE (reference sequence). The CDR3 nucleotides read TGTGCCAGCAGCTTGCCGGGACAGGGAGTGAACACTGAAGCTTTCTTT. This gives the protein CASSLPGQGVNTEAFF.